The 17 T cell receptor beta chains listed next were all sequenced from one sample in a study of shared clonotypes between healthy human individuals. The repertoire was sequenced with immunoSEQ multiplex PCR; TCRdb's copy has only in-frame clones and lacks some. The sample lists about 1 million clones, 65% to 80% occurring once. Material: memory CD4+ T cells sorted from blood. Subset denoted: CD45RA-negative fraction. The source of these receptors is a man aged 18 to 30 in good health.

This clone was observed a few times. This sample also contains other DNA sequences that code for the same CDR3. The chain is built from TRBV18 and TRBJ1-1; D is unresolved. Trimming removed 6 bases at V and 5 bases at J, with 16 bases between. Germline V lookup: CDR1 KGHSH, CDR2 LQKENI. The CDR3 covers 14 residues. The CDR3 is CASSPGVGGTEAFF. The CDR3 nucleotides read TGTGCCAGCTCCCCGGGTGTCGGAGGGACTGAAGCTTTCTTT.

The gene calls are TRBV30 and TRBJ2-3, with 14 bases identical to TRBD2. Germline assignment: CDR1 GTSNPN and CDR2 SVGIG (reference sequence). The CDR3 extends over 17 amino acids. Losses at the gene ends were 1 base for V and 4 bases for J; bases not matched to a gene: 7. Here the CDR3 reads CAWSATLTSGGADTQYF. Here the CDR3 DNA reads TGTGCCTGGAGTGCCACCCTGACTAGCGGGGGGGCAGATACGCAGTATTTT.

This rearrangement joins TRBV5-6 to TRBJ2-3; possible D gene TRBD2, 5 bases. The germline gives CDR1 SGHDT, CDR2 YYEEEE. The germline V and J ends were trimmed by 3 bases and 1 base, with 9 bases remaining between them. This CDR3 is built from 14 residues. CDR3 DNA: TGTGCCAGCAGCTCCCAGAGGGGCACAGATACGCAGTATTTT. This gives the protein CASSSQRGTDTQYF.

The chain combines TRBV2 with TRBJ2-7; no firm D call. Germline V gives CDR1 SNHLY, CDR2 FYNNEI. The V end was cut by 7 bases, the J end by 3 bases, with 7 bases between. This CDR3 has 11 residues. The CDR3 spells CASKGIYEQYF. CDR3 coding DNA: TGTGCCAGCAAAGGGATCTACGAGCAGTACTTC.

The chain is built from TRBV5-4 and TRBJ2-5; tentatively, D is TRBD1 (6 bases). Germline assignment: CDR1 SGHNT and CDR2 YYREEE (reference sequence). The CDR3 is made up of 14 amino acids. The V end was cut by 1 base, the J end by 4 bases, with 11 bases between. CDR3 DNA sequence: TGTGCCAGCAGCTTGACTACAGGGACAGAGACCCAGTACTTC. Translated, it gives CASSLTTGTETQYF.

This clone was detected a few times. The CDR3 bases are TGCGCCAGCAGCCCTGAGGGGTCGCAGAACACCGGGGAGCTGTTTTTT. Translated: CASSPEGSQNTGELFF. The J gene is TRBJ2-2, the V gene TRBV4-1; D is perhaps TRBD1 or TRBD2 (5 bases each). This CDR3 comprises 16 residues. V lost 4 bases to trimming and J lost 1 base, with 13 bases between them. Per germline, CDR1 MGHRA and CDR2 YSYEKL.

A single count supports this clone. V is TRBV7-9 and J is TRBJ1-2, with D possibly matching TRBD1 (6 bases). The CDR3 consists of 15 residues. V lost 2 bases and J 7 bases, leaving 17 bases between the germline ends. CDR1 and CDR2 (germline): SEHNR, FQNEAQ (reference sequence). The CDR3 region is CASSLTQTGRGGYTF. In nucleotides, the CDR3 is TGTGCCAGCAGCTTAACTCAAACAGGGCGGGGTGGCTACACCTTC.

The chain recombines TRBV7-3 with TRBJ2-3; 11 bases agree with TRBD2. The CDR3 contains 19 residues. Germline assignment: CDR1 SGHTA and CDR2 FQGTGA. Trimming took 4 bases from V and 1 from J; bases not matched to a gene: 13. The CDR3 DNA follows: TGTGCCAGCAGCTCCTATAAGGAGACTAGCGGGGCCCGCACAGATACGCAGTATTTT. This encodes CASSSYKETSGARTDTQYF. Filled out from reference TRBV7-3 and TRBJ2-3, the complete variable domain reads GAGVSQTPSNKVTEKGKYVELRCDPISGHTALYWYRQSLGQGPEFLIYFQGTGAADDSGLPNDRFFAVRPEGSVSTLKIQRTERGDSAVYLCASSSYKETSGARTDTQYFGPGTRLTVL.

Comment on this clone: A much larger clone differs by one base, so this may be a read error. The chain recombines TRBV28 with TRBJ1-1; no firm D call. Germline values: CDR1 MDHEN, CDR2 SYDVKM. This CDR3 has 14 residues. The CDR3 DNA reads TGTGCCAGCAGTTCCGACATGAGGAACGCTGAAGCTTTCTTT. Residues: CASSSDMRNAEAFF.

This clone came up once. Distinct nucleotide sequences in the sample also encode this CDR3. The gene calls are TRBV4-2 and TRBJ2-1, with 10 bases that match TRBD2. Looked up from germline, CDR1 is LGHNA and CDR2 is YNFKEQ. The CDR3 sequence is 15 residues long. V dropped 1 base and J dropped 4; count of bases not matched to a gene: 1. CDR3 region: CASSQASGSYNEQFF. In DNA, the CDR3 is TGTGCCAGCAGCCAAGCTAGCGGGAGTTACAATGAGCAGTTCTTC.

Worth noting for this clone: A junction end diverges from the germline sequence, so it may reflect a read error. V gene TRBV7-7 combines with J gene TRBJ2-3; 7 bases are shared with TRBD2. Germline loops: CDR1 SSHAT, CDR2 FNYEAQ (reference sequence). The CDR3 spans 15 residues. This chain's CDR3 is CASSFGGRGTDTQYF. The CDR3 DNA reads TGTGCTAGCAGCTTCGGCGGGAGAGGCACAGATACGCAGTATTTT. The full variable domain, its missing parts supplied by reference TRBV7-7 and TRBJ2-3, is GAGVSQSPRYKVTKRGQDVTLRCDPISSHATLYWYQQALGQGPEFLTYFNYEAQPDKSGLPSDRFSAERPEGSISTLTIQRTEQRDSAMYRCASSFGGRGTDTQYFGPGTRLTVL.

The chain combines TRBV5-1 with TRBJ1-1; D may be TRBD1 (6 bases). The CDR3 runs 16 residues. Deletions cut 4 bases from V and 6 bases from J, with 22 bases between. The germline V gene has CDR1 SGHRS and CDR2 YFSETQ. The CDR3 protein is CASSPTAGAVRAEAFF. The CDR3 region has the DNA TGCGCCAGCAGCCCGACAGCGGGGGCGGTTAGGGCTGAAGCTTTCTTT.

The chain recombines TRBV6-5 with TRBJ2-7; D is ambiguous. This CDR3 contains 16 residues. Germline assignment: CDR1 MNHEY and CDR2 SVGAGI. V shed 2 bases and J shed 0 bases, with 14 bases lying between them. The CDR3 sequence: CASSYAGSISSYEQYF. The CDR3, as DNA: TGTGCCAGCAGTTACGCCGGCAGCATCAGCTCCTACGAGCAGTACTTC.

As concerns this clone: Other DNA variants within this sample encode the same CDR3. The rearrangement uses TRBV6-5 and TRBJ2-5; unclear D gene. V lost 6 bases, J lost 5 bases, and 7 bases lay in between. The CDR3 length is 11 residues. CDR1 and CDR2 (germline): MNHEY, SVGAGI. The CDR3 here is CASRTRETQYF. CDR3 DNA: TGTGCCAGCAGAACCCGCGAGACCCAGTACTTC.

V is TRBV19 and J is TRBJ2-6; D gene unclear. CDR1 is LNHDA, CDR2 SQIVND, per germline (reference sequence). V lost 3 bases to trimming and J lost 4 bases, with 10 bases between them. The CDR3 consists of 15 residues. The CDR3 sequence: CASSILLGGANVLTF. For the CDR3, the DNA is TGTGCCAGTAGTATTCTCCTGGGGGGGGCCAACGTCCTGACTTTC.

Points on this clone: The sample holds other DNA sequences that translate to the same CDR3. The V gene is TRBV30, the J gene TRBJ1-6; a possible D gene is TRBD1 (5 bases). CDR1 and CDR2 from the germline V gene are GTSNPN and SVGIG (reference sequence). V lost 5 bases and J lost 7, with 9 bases in between. This CDR3 comprises 12 residues. CDR3 residues: CAWRDGNSPLHF. The CDR3 DNA reads as TGTGCCTGGCGGGACGGAAATTCACCCCTCCACTTT.

This chain joins TRBV18 and TRBJ2-2; TRBD2 aligns across 13 bases. The CDR3 runs to 16 residues. V shed 2 bases, J shed 7 bases, and the junction held 4 bases outside the gene matches. The germline gives CDR1 KGHSH, CDR2 LQKENI. The CDR3 DNA is TGTGCCAGCTCACCAGGACTAGCGGGAGCTGGCGGGGAGCTGTTTTTT. As protein: CASSPGLAGAGGELFF.